A selection of T cell receptor beta chains follows, all from one sample in a study of T cell repertoires in cytomegalovirus infection. TCRdb re-analysed the reads in MiXCR, keeping a single row per CDR3 protein. The data contain 150,000 to 200,000 distinct CDR3 sequences, roughly 9% of them seen just once; the ten biggest clones take up 4.6%. The sample was PBMCs. All receptors come from a human donor in good health (CMV status not recorded). Some clones in this sample may be carry-over from other donors' samples. CDR3s include the opening cysteine and the closing phenylalanine or tryptophan. D genes are given only for firm matches. Expanded clones get a size class; other rows say once, few or many, or leave the size out.

d_call,v_call,clone_size,j_call,cdr3_aa,cdr3_nt
-,TRBV7-9,-,TRBJ2-5,CASSLDLSGEETQYF,TGTGCCAGCAGCTTAGATTTGTCAGGGGAAGAGACCCAGTACTTC
-,TRBV7-2,many,TRBJ2-5,CASSLDRGNRETQYF,TGTGCCAGCAGCTTAGATCGGGGGAATCGGGAGACCCAGTACTTC
-,TRBV12-3/TRBV12-4,-,TRBJ1-2,CASSPRRGVGGYTF,TGTGCCAGCAGCCCCCGGCGGGGAGTAGGAGGCTACACCTTC
TRBD2,TRBV29-1,-,TRBJ2-2,CSVVGGGGHTGELFF,TGCAGCGTTGTCGGGGGGGGAGGACACACCGGGGAGCTGTTTTTT
-,TRBV7-9,-,TRBJ1-2,CASSLAGMGGYTF,TGTGCCAGCAGCTTAGCAGGGATGGGAGGCTACACCTTC
-,TRBV28,many,TRBJ2-1,CASSTPGLGQFF,TGTGCCAGCAGCACACCGGGACTTGGGCAGTTCTTC
-,TRBV12-3/TRBV12-4,-,TRBJ2-2,CASSSGRGWTTGELFF,TGTGCCAGCAGTTCCGGGCGGGGTTGGACCACCGGGGAGCTGTTTTTT
-,TRBV3-1,-,TRBJ2-2,CASSRVTGELFF,TGTGCCAGCAGCAGAGTCACCGGGGAGCTGTTTTTT
-,TRBV20-1,many,TRBJ1-2,CSASDDGYGYTF,TGCAGTGCTAGCGACGATGGCTATGGCTACACCTTC
-,TRBV6-2/TRBV6-3,many,TRBJ2-1,CASSPADRSYNEQFF,TGTGCCAGCAGCCCAGCGGACCGCTCCTACAATGAGCAGTTCTTC
-,TRBV4-3,many,TRBJ2-1,CASSQGEARASYNEQFF,TGCGCCAGCAGCCAGGGCGAGGCTAGGGCGTCCTACAATGAGCAGTTCTTC
TRBD1,TRBV29-1,many,TRBJ1-4,CSVSGTGTKKLFF,TGCAGCGTGTCCGGGACAGGGACGAAAAAACTGTTTTTT
TRBD1,TRBV7-8,many,TRBJ2-7,CASSRRDRVWEQYF,TGTGCCAGCAGCCGTCGGGACAGGGTGTGGGAGCAGTACTTC
-,TRBV28,-,TRBJ1-1,CASSFRGSNTEAFF,TGTGCCAGCAGTTTCCGGGGAAGCAACACTGAAGCTTTCTTT
-,TRBV10-3,-,TRBJ1-2,CAISESPVGYTF,TGTGCCATCAGTGAGTCCCCAGTTGGCTACACCTTC
-,TRBV28,few,TRBJ2-7,CASRRGIYEQYF,TGTGCCAGCAGACGCGGGATATACGAGCAGTACTTC
TRBD2,TRBV7-3,many,TRBJ2-3,CASSARGREFFDTQYF,TGTGCCAGCAGTGCAAGAGGGCGGGAGTTTTTCGATACGCAGTATTTT
TRBD1,TRBV18,few,TRBJ1-5,CASSADRATNQPQHF,TGTGCCAGCTCAGCCGACAGGGCAACAAATCAGCCCCAGCATTTT
-,TRBV6-2/TRBV6-3,few,TRBJ1-1,CASSLRTATEAFF,TGTGCCAGCAGCCTACGGACAGCCACTGAAGCTTTCTTT
-,TRBV10-3,few,TRBJ1-2,CAISEPGTENYGYTF,TGTGCCATCAGTGAGCCAGGAACAGAGAACTATGGCTACACCTTC
-,TRBV28,many,TRBJ1-1,CASAPAGSTEAFF,TGTGCCAGCGCACCGGCAGGGAGCACTGAAGCTTTCTTT
TRBD2,TRBV20-1,-,TRBJ2-7,CSARVREGPSEQYF,TGCAGTGCTAGAGTGCGGGAGGGGCCTTCCGAGCAGTACTTC
-,TRBV7-2,-,TRBJ2-6,CASSLARSGANVLTF,TGTGCCAGCAGCTTAGCCCGCTCTGGGGCCAACGTCCTGACTTTC
-,TRBV29-1,-,TRBJ2-3,CSAIPSGVGTDTQYF,TGCAGCGCGATACCTTCTGGTGTGGGGACAGATACGCAGTATTTT
TRBD1,TRBV6-1,few,TRBJ1-2,CASSATGTGNGGYTF,TGTGCCAGCAGTGCCACCGGGACAGGGAATGGCGGCTACACCTTC
-,TRBV6-4,many,TRBJ2-7,CASSDRVGEARTVTYEQYF,TGTGCCAGCAGTGATAGGGTTGGGGAAGCGCGGACAGTGACCTACGAGCAGTACTTC
-,TRBV14,many,TRBJ2-1,CASSQEASRGPFLAYNEQFF,TGTGCCAGCAGCCAAGAAGCTAGCCGTGGCCCGTTCCTAGCCTACAATGAGCAGTTCTTC
-,TRBV7-9,many,TRBJ1-2,CASSFVGGRGYTF,TGTGCCAGCAGCTTCGTCGGGGGCCGTGGCTACACCTTC
-,TRBV29-1,few,TRBJ2-1,CSVGSATYNEQFF,TGCAGCGTTGGCTCCGCGACTTACAATGAGCAGTTCTTC
-,TRBV6-2/TRBV6-3,few,TRBJ2-7,CASSINPDGSYEQYF,TGTGCCAGCAGTATTAACCCGGACGGTTCCTACGAGCAGTACTTC
-,TRBV19,many,TRBJ2-3,CASSILTGGTDTQYF,TGTGCCAGTAGTATTTTGACAGGCGGGACAGATACGCAGTATTTT
-,TRBV9,-,TRBJ2-1,CASSLSPGGGDTYYNEQFF,TGTGCCAGCAGCCTCAGCCCGGGGGGTGGGGACACGTACTACAATGAGCAGTTCTTC
-,TRBV4-3,few,TRBJ1-1,CASSQEGLGDTEAFF,TGCGCCAGCAGCCAAGAGGGGCTTGGGGACACTGAAGCTTTCTTT
TRBD2,TRBV28,few,TRBJ2-1,CASSFGLAGVGEQFF,TGTGCCAGCAGTTTCGGACTAGCGGGGGTCGGGGAGCAGTTCTTC
-,TRBV7-8,many,TRBJ2-7,CASSPGWGAYEQYF,TGTGCCAGCAGCCCTGGCTGGGGGGCCTACGAGCAGTACTTC
TRBD1,TRBV29-1,many,TRBJ2-5,CSVAGTAETYQETQYF,TGCAGCGTAGCCGGGACAGCGGAAACCTACCAAGAGACCCAGTACTTC
-,TRBV7-2,many,TRBJ2-5,CASSFGIGTQYF,TGTGCCAGCAGCTTCGGAATTGGGACCCAGTACTTC
-,TRBV20-1,few,TRBJ2-7,CSASAGRAGYEQYF,TGCAGTGCTAGCGCCGGCAGGGCGGGGTACGAGCAGTACTTC
-,TRBV7-8,many,TRBJ1-2,CASSLAITGDYGYTF,TGTGCCAGCAGCTTAGCCATTACAGGTGACTATGGCTACACCTTC
-,TRBV15,many,TRBJ2-6,CATSRVPETGANVLTF,TGTGCCACCAGCAGAGTCCCGGAAACTGGGGCCAACGTCCTGACTTTC
-,TRBV7-2,many,TRBJ2-7,CASSPWGGTVSYEQYF,TGTGCCAGCAGCCCTTGGGGGGGGACAGTCAGCTACGAGCAGTACTTC
-,TRBV12-3/TRBV12-4,-,TRBJ1-1,CASSPPLNTEAFF,TGTGCCAGCAGTCCCCCGTTGAACACTGAAGCTTTCTTT
TRBD1,TRBV7-2,few,TRBJ1-1,CASSSAGTGGPILAFF,TGTGCCAGCAGCTCAGCCGGGACAGGGGGCCCCATTCTCGCTTTCTTT
TRBD1,TRBV3-1,-,TRBJ1-6,CASSQAQGVVDSPLHF,TGTGCCAGCAGCCAAGCACAGGGGGTCGTCGATTCACCCCTCCACTTT
TRBD1,TRBV28,-,TRBJ1-4,CASRTPGQGGIRLFF,TGTGCCAGCAGAACGCCAGGACAGGGAGGGATTCGGCTGTTTTTT
-,TRBV7-2,-,TRBJ1-1,CASSLGHSEAFF,TGTGCCAGCAGCTTAGGCCATAGTGAAGCTTTCTTT
-,TRBV6-2/TRBV6-3,few,TRBJ2-3,CASSYSAGGDTQYF,TGTGCCAGCAGTTACTCCGCCGGAGGAGATACGCAGTATTTT
-,TRBV6-2/TRBV6-3,-,TRBJ1-4,CASTRTFNEKLFF,TGTGCCAGCACGAGGACATTTAATGAAAAACTGTTTTTT